A selection of T cell receptor beta chains follows, all from one sample in a study of blood T cell repertoires in COVID-19. Produced via immunoSEQ multiplex PCR; TCRdb's table is partial and in-frame only. This sample has approximately 300,000 clones, with more than 75% found just once. The specimen sequenced was peripheral blood. These receptors originate from a man aged 45 to 65 with active or convalescent COVID-19. Each CDR3 is given with its conserved first and last residue. D genes are given only for firm matches. Not all rows give a size; the values are once, few, many and, for expanded clones, a class.

clone_size j_call v_call d_call cdr3_aa cdr3_nt
. TRBJ1-2 TRBV19 TRBD1 CASSMGQTSSYGYTF TGTGCCAGTAGTATGGGACAGACCTCTTCCTATGGCTACACCTTC
few TRBJ2-7 TRBV5-1 . CASSLPSSYEQYF TGCGCCAGCAGCTTGCCCTCCTCCTACGAGCAGTACTTC
once TRBJ2-5 TRBV7-8 TRBD2 CASTRLAGLQETQYF TGTGCCAGCACCCGACTAGCGGGACTCCAAGAGACCCAGTACTTC
once TRBJ1-3 TRBV25-1 . CASSGLSLGASGNTIYF TGTGCCAGCAGTGGCCTTAGTCTGGGGGCTTCTGGAAACACCATATATTTT
. TRBJ1-2 TRBV5-8 . CASSNPDRLRGYTF TGTGCCAGCAGCAACCCAGACAGGCTTCGGGGCTACACCTTC
. TRBJ2-5 TRBV19 TRBD1 CASSMTGAGETQYF TGTGCCAGTAGTATGACAGGGGCCGGGGAGACCCAGTACTTC
. TRBJ2-7 TRBV7-9 . CASSSPEEGGYEQYF TGTGCCAGCAGCTCCCCAGAAGAGGGAGGCTACGAGCAGTACTTC
. TRBJ2-7 TRBV30 TRBD1 CASRQGILNEQYF TGTGCCTCCCGACAGGGGATTTTGAACGAGCAGTACTTC
. TRBJ1-3 TRBV5-6 . CASSLAGLNTIYF TGTGCCAGCAGCTTAGCAGGGTTAAACACCATATATTTT
. TRBJ1-1 TRBV7-3 TRBD1 CASSADRGTEAFF TGTGCCAGCAGCGCGGACAGGGGCACTGAAGCTTTCTTT
few TRBJ2-7 TRBV4-1 TRBD1 CASSQVIRGNTYEQYF TGCGCCAGCAGCCAAGTGATCAGGGGGAACACCTACGAGCAGTACTTC
. TRBJ1-3 TRBV5-6 . CASSLVGVSSGNTIYF TGTGCCAGCAGCTTGGTCGGGGTTAGCTCTGGAAACACCATATATTTT
. TRBJ1-2 TRBV19 . CASSISSGYGYTF TGTGCCAGTAGTATATCGAGCGGCTATGGCTACACCTTC
. TRBJ2-6 TRBV10-3 . CAISGPDSGANVLTF TGTGCCATCAGTGGGCCCGACTCTGGGGCCAACGTCCTGACTTTC
. TRBJ1-6 TRBV4-3 TRBD1 CASSQTTGVSPLHF TGCGCCAGCAGCCAAACTACAGGGGTTTCACCCCTCCACTTT
. TRBJ2-1 TRBV9 TRBD1 CASSQGANEQFF TGTGCCAGCAGTCAGGGGGCCAATGAGCAGTTCTTC